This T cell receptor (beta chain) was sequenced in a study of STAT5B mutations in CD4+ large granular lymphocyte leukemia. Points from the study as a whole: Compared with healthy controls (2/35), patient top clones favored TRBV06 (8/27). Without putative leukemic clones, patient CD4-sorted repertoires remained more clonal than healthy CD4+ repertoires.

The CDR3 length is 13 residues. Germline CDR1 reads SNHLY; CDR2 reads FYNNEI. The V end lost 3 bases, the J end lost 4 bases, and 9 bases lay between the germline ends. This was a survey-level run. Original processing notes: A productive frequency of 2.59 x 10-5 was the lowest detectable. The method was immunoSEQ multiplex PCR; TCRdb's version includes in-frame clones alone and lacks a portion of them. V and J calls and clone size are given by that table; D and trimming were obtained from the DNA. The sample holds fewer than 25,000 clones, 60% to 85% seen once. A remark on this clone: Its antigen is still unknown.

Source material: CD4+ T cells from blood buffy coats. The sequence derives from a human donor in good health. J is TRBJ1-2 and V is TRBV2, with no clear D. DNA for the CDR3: TGTGCCAGCAGTGATTCCGCAGGCTATGGCTACACCTTC. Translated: CASSDSAGYGYTF.